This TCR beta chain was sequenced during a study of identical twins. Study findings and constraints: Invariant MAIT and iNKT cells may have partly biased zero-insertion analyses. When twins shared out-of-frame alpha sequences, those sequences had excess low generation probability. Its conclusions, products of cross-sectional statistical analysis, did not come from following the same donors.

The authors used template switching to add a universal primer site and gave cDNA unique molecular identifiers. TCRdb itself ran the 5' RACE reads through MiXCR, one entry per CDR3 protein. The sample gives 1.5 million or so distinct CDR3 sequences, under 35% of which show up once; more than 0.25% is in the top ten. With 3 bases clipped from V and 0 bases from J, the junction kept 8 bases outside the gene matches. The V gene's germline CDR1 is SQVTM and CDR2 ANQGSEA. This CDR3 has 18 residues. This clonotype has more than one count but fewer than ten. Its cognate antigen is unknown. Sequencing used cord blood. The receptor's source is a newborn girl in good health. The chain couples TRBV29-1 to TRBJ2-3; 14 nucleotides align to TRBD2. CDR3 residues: CSVDGPWTSGRSTDTQYF. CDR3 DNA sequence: TGCAGCGTTGATGGGCCCTGGACTAGCGGGAGGAGCACAGATACGCAGTATTTT.